Presented here are 16 T cell receptor beta chains from one specimen sequenced in a study of blood T cell repertoires in COVID-19. Sequencing used immunoSEQ multiplex PCR; TCRdb keeps in-frame clones, though not all of them. The sample records fewer than 250,000 clones, more than 75% being singletons. Sample: peripheral blood. These TCRs come from a woman aged 55-70 years who had recovered from COVID-19.

This chain connects TRBV2 to TRBJ1-1, with D perhaps TRBD1 (6 bases). This CDR3 has 12 amino acids. Per germline, CDR1 SNHLY and CDR2 FYNNEI. The V gene lost 6 bases and the J gene lost 4 bases, with 9 bases spanning the gap. CDR3 bases: TGTGCCAGCAGACAGGGTATCACTGAAGCTTTCTTT. This translates into CASRQGITEAFF. Variable domain in full (rest from reference TRBV2 and TRBJ1-1): EPEVTQTPSHQVTQMGQEVILRCVPISNHLYFYWYRQILGQKVEFLVSFYNNEISEKSEIFDDQFSVERPDGSNFTLKIRSTKLEDSAMYFCASRQGITEAFFGQGTRLTVV.

V gene TRBV12-3 or TRBV12-4 combines with J gene TRBJ1-1; no definite D call. The CDR3 has 13 residues. Trimming removed 7 bases from V and 1 base from J, with 10 bases in between. The CDR3 loop reads CASTNDKNTEAFF. CDR3 nucleotide sequence: TGTGCCAGCACTAACGACAAGAACACTGAAGCTTTCTTT.

This clone was seen a handful of times. This chain links TRBV6-5 with TRBJ1-1; TRBD1 agrees at 8 bases. Germline assignment: CDR1 MNHEY and CDR2 SVGAGI. V dropped 6 bases and J dropped 5; count of bases not matched to a gene: 8. The CDR3 covers 14 residues. CDR3 sequence reads: CASRQGAVRTEAFF. The CDR3 DNA reads TGTGCCAGCAGGCAGGGGGCCGTGAGGACTGAAGCTTTCTTT.

The V gene is TRBV3-1 (or the pseudogene TRBV3-2), the J gene TRBJ1-2; the match to TRBD1 covers 7 bases. The ends lost 6 bases at V and 2 bases at J; junction bases unmatched: 12. Germline assignment: CDR1 LGHDT and CDR2 YNNKEL (reference sequence). The CDR3 spans 16 residues. As DNA, the CDR3 is TGTGCCAGCAGTCCGGGAAGGGGGCTGAAGAACTATGGCTACACCTTC. Amino acid sequence: CASSPGRGLKNYGYTF.

V usage is TRBV7-9 and J usage is TRBJ1-3, with D possibly being TRBD1 (5 bases). The CDR3 totals 15 residues. V lost 5 bases to trimming and J lost 0 bases, with 11 bases between them. Germline V gene data show CDR1 as SEHNR and CDR2 as FQNEAQ (reference sequence). Written as DNA, the CDR3 is TGTGCCAGCAGCCCCAGGGCCATCTCTGGAAACACCATATATTTT. Translating it yields CASSPRAISGNTIYF.

The chain recombines TRBV5-4 with TRBJ1-1; D is unclear. The germline CDR1 and CDR2 sequences are SGHNT and YYREEE (reference sequence). V was shortened by 4 bases and J by 0 bases, with 10 bases between the two germline ends. This CDR3 is 14 amino acids long. CDR3 coding DNA: TGTGCCAGCAGCACGAGGGAGATGAACACTGAAGCTTTCTTT. The encoded protein is CASSTREMNTEAFF. Full variable domain (missing parts from reference TRBV5-4 and TRBJ1-1): ETGVTQSPTHLIKTRGQQVTLRCSSQSGHNTVSWYQQALGQGPQFIFQYYREEENGRGNFPPRFSGLQFPNYSSELNVNALELDDSALYLCASSTREMNTEAFFGQGTRLTVV.

The chain uses TRBV27 and TRBJ2-5; TRBD1 is a possible D gene (6 bases). The CDR3 sequence is 14 residues long. CDR1 MNHEY and CDR2 SMNVEV come from the germline V gene (reference sequence). The ends were cut back, 5 bases at V and 2 bases at J, with 12 bases in the middle. Here the CDR3 DNA reads TGTGCCAGCAGTAGCAGAGGGGGACAAGAGACCCAGTACTTC. Its protein is CASSSRGGQETQYF.

This chain joins TRBV4-1 and TRBJ2-4; TRBD2 is a possible D gene (6 bases). Trimming pared 1 base from V and 6 bases from J, leaving 10 bases between. Germline V CDR1 and CDR2: MGHRA, YSYEKL. The CDR3 consists of 14 residues. In DNA form, the CDR3 reads TGCGCCAGCAGCCAAGGCGGGGCGCCAAACATTCAGTACTTC. This sequence encodes CASSQGGAPNIQYF.

The chain combines TRBV7-8 with TRBJ1-2; D ambiguous. CDR1 is SGHVS and CDR2 is FQNEAQ in the germline V gene. The CDR3 extends over 18 amino acids. The ends were cut back, 1 base at V and 6 bases at J, with 24 bases in the middle. CDR3 nucleotides: TGTGCCAGCAGCTTAGTCGCGGCACCATTATCGCCTTATCATGGCTACACCTTC. It codes for CASSLVAAPLSPYHGYTF.

This sequence joins TRBV19 and TRBJ1-5; D perhaps matches TRBD1 (5 bases). Trimming cost V 3 bases and J 2 bases, with 11 bases left between them. Germline CDR1 reads LNHDA; CDR2 reads SQIVND (reference sequence). CDR3 length equals 15 residues. The CDR3: CASSISSGGNQPQHF. In DNA form, the CDR3 reads TGTGCCAGTAGTATCAGCTCGGGGGGCAATCAGCCCCAGCATTTT.

V usage is TRBV3-1 (or the pseudogene TRBV3-2) and J usage is TRBJ1-4, with a possible D match to TRBD1 (6 bases). The ends were cut back, 4 bases at V and 11 bases at J, with 20 bases in the middle. Germline CDR1 reads LGHDT; CDR2 reads YNNKEL (reference sequence). The CDR3 consists of 15 residues. CDR3 in DNA: TGTGCCAGCAGCCCGGAAGGGGGATTAAGGGGGAAACTGTTTTTT. It is translated as CASSPEGGLRGKLFF.

V gene TRBV3-1 (or the pseudogene TRBV3-2) combines with J gene TRBJ1-1; TRBD1 is a possible D gene (5 bases). The CDR3 has 15 residues. Looked up from germline, CDR1 is LGHDT and CDR2 is YNNKEL (reference sequence). Trimming left V 2 bases short and J 3 bases short, with 13 bases between. The CDR3 nucleotides read TGTGCCAGCAGCCAATTAGGAAGGGGTGACACTGAAGCTTTCTTT. Amino acids: CASSQLGRGDTEAFF.

The chain recombines TRBV28 with TRBJ2-7, with D perhaps matching TRBD2 (7 bases). CDR1 is MDHEN, CDR2 SYDVKM, per germline. The CDR3 contains 14 residues. Trimming pared 6 bases from V and 4 bases from J, leaving 16 bases between. CDR3 in DNA: TGTGCCAGCAGGGAAAGGGGGGGAGGATACGAGCAGTACTTC. Residues: CASRERGGGYEQYF. The full variable domain, its missing parts supplied by reference TRBV28 and TRBJ2-7, is DVKVTQSSRYLVKRTGEKVFLECVQDMDHENMFWYRQDPGLGLRLIYFSYDVKMKEKGDIPEGYSVSREKKERFSLILESASTNQTSMYLCASRERGGGYEQYFGPGTRLTVT.

The genes are TRBV5-1 and TRBJ1-1, with 9 bases aligning to TRBD1. CDR3 length: 16 residues. V lost 3 bases, J lost 2 bases, and 8 bases stayed unmatched. The germline V gene has CDR1 SGHRS and CDR2 YFSETQ. In DNA form, the CDR3 reads TGCGCCAGCAGCTATTCCGGGACAGGGTATAACACTGAAGCTTTCTTT. Its protein product is CASSYSGTGYNTEAFF.

The gene calls are TRBV2 and TRBJ1-3; maybe TRBD1 (5 bases). Deletions cut 6 bases from V and 6 bases from J, with 12 bases between. Germline V gene sequence: CDR1 SNHLY, CDR2 FYNNEI. The CDR3 is 13 residues long. The CDR3 coding sequence is TGTGCCAGCAGCTCCGCGGGACCAAACACCATATATTTT. Translating gives CASSSAGPNTIYF.

V and J are TRBV7-2 and TRBJ2-1; no firm D call. V lost 5 bases and J 7 bases, leaving 6 bases between the germline ends. The CDR3 loop spans 11 amino acids. Germline loops: CDR1 SGHTA, CDR2 FQGNSA. The CDR3 DNA is TGTGCCAGCAGCGGTCGGAATGAGCAGTTCTTC. Translating gives CASSGRNEQFF.